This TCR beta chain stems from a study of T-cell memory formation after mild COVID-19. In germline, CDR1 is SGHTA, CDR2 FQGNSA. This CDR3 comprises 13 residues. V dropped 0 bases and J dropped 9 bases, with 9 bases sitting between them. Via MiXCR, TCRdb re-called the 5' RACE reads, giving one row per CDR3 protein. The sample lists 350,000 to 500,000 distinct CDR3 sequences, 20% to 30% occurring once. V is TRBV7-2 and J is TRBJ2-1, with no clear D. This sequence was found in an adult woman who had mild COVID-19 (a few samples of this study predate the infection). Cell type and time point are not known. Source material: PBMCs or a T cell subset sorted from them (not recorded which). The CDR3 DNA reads TGTGCCAGCAGCTTAGCCCAGAGTAGTGAGCAGTTCTTC. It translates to CASSLAQSSEQFF.